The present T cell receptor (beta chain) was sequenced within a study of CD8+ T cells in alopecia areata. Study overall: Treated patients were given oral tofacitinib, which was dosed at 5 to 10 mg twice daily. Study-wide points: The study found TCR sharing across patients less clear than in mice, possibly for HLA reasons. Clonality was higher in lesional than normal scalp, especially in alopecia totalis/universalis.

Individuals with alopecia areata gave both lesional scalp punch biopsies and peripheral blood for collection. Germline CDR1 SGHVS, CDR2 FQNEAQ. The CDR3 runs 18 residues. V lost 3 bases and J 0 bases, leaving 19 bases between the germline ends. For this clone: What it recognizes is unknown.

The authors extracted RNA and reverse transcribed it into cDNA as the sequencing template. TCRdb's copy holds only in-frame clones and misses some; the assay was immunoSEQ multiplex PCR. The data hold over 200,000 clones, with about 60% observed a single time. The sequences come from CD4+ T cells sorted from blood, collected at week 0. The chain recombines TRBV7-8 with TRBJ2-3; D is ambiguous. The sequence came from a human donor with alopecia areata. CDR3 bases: TGTGCCAGCAGCTTCTTAACCCTAATGCGGTCTAGCACAGATACGCAGTATTTT. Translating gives CASSFLTLMRSSTDTQYF.